This is a list of T cell receptor beta chains from one sample in a study of T cells in tuberculosis. The data were produced by immunoSEQ multiplex PCR, yet TCRdb's version contains in-frame clones alone and is incomplete. Of 30,000 to 40,000 clones listed, under 98% are singletons. Sequenced: PBMCs. Source of these receptors: a donor between 5 and 29 years old with latent tuberculosis or without tuberculosis infection. Both conserved end residues are part of each CDR3. D genes are given only for firm matches. Clone sizes are given selectively: once, few, many, or a class where the clone is expanded.

J gene: TRBJ1-4
V gene: TRBV4-1
D gene: -
clone size: -
CDR3 protein: CASSQDRGNREKLFF
CDR3 DNA: TGCGCCAGCAGCCAAGATCGAGGGAATCGGGAAAAACTGTTTTTT

J gene: TRBJ2-1
V gene: TRBV2
D gene: TRBD2
clone size: -
CDR3 protein: CASGELAGPYNEQFF
CDR3 DNA: TGTGCCAGCGGGGAACTAGCGGGGCCCTACAATGAGCAGTTCTTC

J gene: TRBJ2-7
V gene: TRBV28
D gene: TRBD2
clone size: -
CDR3 protein: CASSPGGSSYEQYF
CDR3 DNA: TGTGCCAGCAGTCCGGGGGGGAGCTCCTACGAGCAGTACTTC

J gene: TRBJ2-5
V gene: TRBV5-1
D gene: TRBD1
clone size: few
CDR3 protein: CASGGTGDAVETQYF
CDR3 DNA: TGCGCCAGCGGGGGGACAGGGGACGCTGTGGAGACCCAGTACTTC

J gene: TRBJ2-7
V gene: TRBV19
D gene: -
clone size: -
CDR3 protein: CASSLSLAGIAYEQYF
CDR3 DNA: TGTGCCAGTAGTCTCTCGCTAGCTGGGATCGCATACGAGCAGTACTTC

J gene: TRBJ1-5
V gene: TRBV5-8
D gene: -
clone size: -
CDR3 protein: CASSFRSSQPQHF
CDR3 DNA: TGTGCCAGCAGCTTCCGTAGCAGTCAGCCCCAGCATTTT

J gene: TRBJ1-1
V gene: TRBV30
D gene: -
clone size: -
CDR3 protein: CAWGGQGNTEAFF
CDR3 DNA: TGTGCCTGGGGTGGACAAGGAAACACTGAAGCTTTCTTT

J gene: TRBJ1-5
V gene: TRBV10-3
D gene: TRBD1
clone size: -
CDR3 protein: CAISVRDSFSNQPQHF
CDR3 DNA: TGTGCCATCAGTGTCAGGGACAGTTTTTCCAATCAGCCCCAGCATTTT

J gene: TRBJ2-1
V gene: TRBV6-4
D gene: TRBD2
clone size: -
CDR3 protein: CASSDSTSGSNEQFF
CDR3 DNA: TGTGCCAGCAGTGACTCAACTAGCGGGAGCAATGAGCAGTTCTTC

J gene: TRBJ1-3
V gene: TRBV18
D gene: -
clone size: once
CDR3 protein: CASSPFPTGSSGNTIYF
CDR3 DNA: TGTGCCAGCTCACCCTTCCCGACAGGTAGCTCTGGAAACACCATATATTTT

J gene: TRBJ1-5
V gene: TRBV19
D gene: -
clone size: -
CDR3 protein: CATGQTNQPQHF
CDR3 DNA: TGTGCCACAGGACAGACCAATCAGCCCCAGCATTTT

J gene: TRBJ1-1
V gene: TRBV5-1
D gene: TRBD1
clone size: -
CDR3 protein: CASSADRVNTEAFF
CDR3 DNA: TGCGCCAGCAGCGCGGACAGGGTGAACACTGAAGCTTTCTTT